This TCR beta chain was profiled in a study of blood T cell repertoires in COVID-19. On the study more broadly: In each case, the material was cDNA or gDNA derived from T cells, B-cell-depleted T cells, or PBMCs.

In the original analysis: Estimation of nucleated cell counts relied on the amplification of reference gene primers. TCRdb's table, derived via immunoSEQ multiplex PCR, lists solely in-frame clones and lacks some. V and J calls and clone size follow that table, whereas D and trimming were derived from the DNA. The repertoire includes over 75,000 clones, about 87% of them detected once, and more than 3.5% sits in the top ten. This TCR came from a human donor with COVID-19, enrolled during active disease. The donor label of this sample is uncertain. The specimen sequenced was peripheral blood.

DNA of the CDR3: TGTGCCAGCAGTTACTCATCAGGGGGTGAAGCTTTCTTT. It codes for CASSYSSGGEAFF. The J gene is TRBJ1-1, the V gene TRBV6-5; 7 bases are shared with TRBD1. The J segment lost 7 bases and the V segment lost 0 bases, leaving 2 bases of the junction unmatched. The CDR3 runs to 13 residues. Germline values: CDR1 MNHEY, CDR2 SVGAGI.